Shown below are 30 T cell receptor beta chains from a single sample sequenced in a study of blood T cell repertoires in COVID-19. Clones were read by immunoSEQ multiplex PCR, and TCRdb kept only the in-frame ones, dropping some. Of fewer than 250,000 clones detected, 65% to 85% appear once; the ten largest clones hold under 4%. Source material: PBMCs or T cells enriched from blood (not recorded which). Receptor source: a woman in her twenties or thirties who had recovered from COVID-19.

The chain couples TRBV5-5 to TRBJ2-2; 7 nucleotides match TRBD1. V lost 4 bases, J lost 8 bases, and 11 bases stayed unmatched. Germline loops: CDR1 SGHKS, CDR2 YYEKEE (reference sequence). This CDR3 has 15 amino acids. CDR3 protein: CASSSTGTASGELFF. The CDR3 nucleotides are TGTGCCAGCAGCAGTACCGGGACAGCCAGTGGGGAGCTGTTTTTT.

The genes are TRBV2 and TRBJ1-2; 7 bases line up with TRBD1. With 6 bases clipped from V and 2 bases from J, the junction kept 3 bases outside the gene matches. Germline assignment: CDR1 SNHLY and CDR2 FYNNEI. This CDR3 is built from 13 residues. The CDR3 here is CASRDRLNYGYTF. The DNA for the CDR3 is TGTGCCAGCAGGGACAGGTTAAACTATGGCTACACCTTC.

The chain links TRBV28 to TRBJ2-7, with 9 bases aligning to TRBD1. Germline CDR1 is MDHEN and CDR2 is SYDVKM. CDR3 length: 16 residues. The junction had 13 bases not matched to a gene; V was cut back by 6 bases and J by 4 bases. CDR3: CASRHLRDREKYEQYF. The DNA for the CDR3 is TGTGCCAGCAGACACCTCCGGGACAGGGAGAAATACGAGCAGTACTTC.

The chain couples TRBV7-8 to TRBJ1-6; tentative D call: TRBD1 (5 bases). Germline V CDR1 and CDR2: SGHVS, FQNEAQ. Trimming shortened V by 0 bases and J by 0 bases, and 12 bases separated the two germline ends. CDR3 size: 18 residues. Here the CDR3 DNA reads TGTGCCAGCAGCTTAGCGTGGGAGGGGAGCTCCTATAATTCACCCCTCCACTTT. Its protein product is CASSLAWEGSSYNSPLHF.

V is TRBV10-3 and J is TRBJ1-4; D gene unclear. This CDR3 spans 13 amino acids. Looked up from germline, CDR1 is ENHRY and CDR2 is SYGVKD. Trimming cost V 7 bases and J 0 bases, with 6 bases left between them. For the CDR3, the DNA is TGTGCCATCAAGCCCGCAACTAATGAAAAACTGTTTTTT. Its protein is CAIKPATNEKLFF.

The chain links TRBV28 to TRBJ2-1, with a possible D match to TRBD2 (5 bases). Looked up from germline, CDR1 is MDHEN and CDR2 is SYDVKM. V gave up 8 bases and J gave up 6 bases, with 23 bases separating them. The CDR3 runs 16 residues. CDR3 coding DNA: TGTGCCAGCCCACCCCGCTTTGGAGGAACGGGCAATGAGCAGTTCTTC. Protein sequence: CASPPRFGGTGNEQFF.

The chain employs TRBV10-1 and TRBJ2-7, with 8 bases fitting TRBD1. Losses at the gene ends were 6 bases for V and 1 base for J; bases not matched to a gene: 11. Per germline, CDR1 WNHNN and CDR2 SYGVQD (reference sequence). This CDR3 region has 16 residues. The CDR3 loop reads CASRDCGTGRSYEQYV. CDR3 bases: TGCGCCAGCAGGGACTGCGGGACAGGCCGTTCCTACGAGCAGTACGTC.

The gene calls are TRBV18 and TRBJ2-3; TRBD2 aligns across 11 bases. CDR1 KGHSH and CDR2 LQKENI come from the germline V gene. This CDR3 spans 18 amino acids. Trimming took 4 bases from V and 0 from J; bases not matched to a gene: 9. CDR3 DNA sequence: TGTGCCAGCTCACTTCTAGCGGGAGGACAGACTAGCACAGATACGCAGTATTTT. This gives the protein CASSLLAGGQTSTDTQYF.

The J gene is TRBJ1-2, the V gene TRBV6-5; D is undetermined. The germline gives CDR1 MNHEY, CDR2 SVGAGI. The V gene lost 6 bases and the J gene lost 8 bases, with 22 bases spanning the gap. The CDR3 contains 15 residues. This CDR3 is CASRPQWEAARGYTF. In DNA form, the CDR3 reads TGTGCCAGCAGACCCCAGTGGGAGGCGGCGAGGGGCTACACCTTC.

This CDR3 is CASSQNSNSDTQYF. The CDR3 DNA follows: TGCGCCAGCAGCCAGAATAGCAATTCGGATACGCAGTATTTT. The chain employs TRBV4-1 and TRBJ2-3; no clear D gene. The V and J ends lost 3 bases and 6 bases respectively, with 13 bases between them. This CDR3 is built from 14 residues. Germline values: CDR1 MGHRA, CDR2 YSYEKL.

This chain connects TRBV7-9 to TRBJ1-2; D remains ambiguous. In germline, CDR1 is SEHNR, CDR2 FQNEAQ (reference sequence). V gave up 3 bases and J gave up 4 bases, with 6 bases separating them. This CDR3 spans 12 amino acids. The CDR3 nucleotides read TGTGCCAGCAGCTTTTCAGGCTATGGCTACACCTTC. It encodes CASSFSGYGYTF.

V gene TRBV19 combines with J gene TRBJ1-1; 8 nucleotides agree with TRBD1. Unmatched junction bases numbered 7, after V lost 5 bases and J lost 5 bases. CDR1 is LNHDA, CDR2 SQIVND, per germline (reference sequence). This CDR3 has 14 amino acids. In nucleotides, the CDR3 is TGTGCCAGTAGTTCTAAGACAGGGGCAACTGAAGCTTTCTTT. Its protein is CASSSKTGATEAFF.

Written as DNA, the CDR3 is TGTGCCAGCAGCTTGGATAACAGGGGCCCCTATGGCTACACCTTC. It translates to CASSLDNRGPYGYTF. The V and J genes are TRBV5-6 and TRBJ1-2; TRBD1 aligns across 7 bases. The CDR3 totals 15 residues. Trimming removed 0 bases from V and 4 bases from J; junction bases left unmatched: 6. The germline V gene encodes CDR1 SGHDT and CDR2 YYEEEE.

CDR3: CASSVGQGYGYTF. Here the CDR3 DNA reads TGCGCCAGCAGTGTGGGACAGGGCTATGGCTACACCTTC. The V gene is TRBV10-2, the J gene TRBJ1-2, with TRBD1 identical over 9 bases. Per germline, CDR1 WSHSY and CDR2 SAAADI. The CDR3 runs to 13 residues. J was trimmed by 4 bases and V by 4 bases; bases with no gene match: 1.

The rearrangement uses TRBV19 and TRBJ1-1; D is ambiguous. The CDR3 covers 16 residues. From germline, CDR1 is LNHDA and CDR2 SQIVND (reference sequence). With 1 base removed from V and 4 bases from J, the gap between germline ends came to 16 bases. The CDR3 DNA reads TGTGCCAGTAGTATAGGTGGCGGCAGAGTCATCACTGAAGCTTTCTTT. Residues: CASSIGGGRVITEAFF. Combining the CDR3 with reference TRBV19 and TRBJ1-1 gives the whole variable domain DGGITQSPKYLFRKEGQNVTLSCEQNLNHDAMYWYRQDPGQGLRLIYYSQIVNDFQKGDIAEGYSVSREKKESFPLTVTSAQKNPTAFYLCASSIGGGRVITEAFFGQGTRLTVV.

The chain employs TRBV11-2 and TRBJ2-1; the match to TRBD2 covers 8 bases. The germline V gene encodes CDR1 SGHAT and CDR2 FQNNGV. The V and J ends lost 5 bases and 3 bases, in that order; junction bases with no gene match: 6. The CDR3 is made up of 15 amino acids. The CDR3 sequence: CASSAAGALYNEQFF. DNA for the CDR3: TGTGCCAGCAGCGCAGCGGGAGCTCTCTACAATGAGCAGTTCTTC.

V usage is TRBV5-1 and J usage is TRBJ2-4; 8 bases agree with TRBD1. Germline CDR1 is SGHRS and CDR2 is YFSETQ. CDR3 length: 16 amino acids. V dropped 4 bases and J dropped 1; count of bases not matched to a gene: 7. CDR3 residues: CASSTTGAGAKNIQYF. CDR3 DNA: TGCGCCAGCAGCACGACAGGGGCGGGGGCCAAAAACATTCAGTACTTC.

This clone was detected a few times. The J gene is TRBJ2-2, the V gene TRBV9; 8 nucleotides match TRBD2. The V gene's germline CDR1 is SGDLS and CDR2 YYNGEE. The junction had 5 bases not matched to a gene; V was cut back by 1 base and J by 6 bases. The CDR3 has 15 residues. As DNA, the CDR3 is TGTGCCAGCAGCGTACACCGGGAGGGGGCCGGGGAGCTGTTTTTT. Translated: CASSVHREGAGELFF.

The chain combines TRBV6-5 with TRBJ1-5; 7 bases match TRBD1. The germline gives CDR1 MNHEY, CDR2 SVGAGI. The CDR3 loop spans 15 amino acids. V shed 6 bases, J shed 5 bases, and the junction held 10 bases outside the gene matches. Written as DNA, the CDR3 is TGTGCCAGCAGGCTAAACAGGGGTATTGATCAGCCCCAGCATTTT. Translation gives CASRLNRGIDQPQHF.

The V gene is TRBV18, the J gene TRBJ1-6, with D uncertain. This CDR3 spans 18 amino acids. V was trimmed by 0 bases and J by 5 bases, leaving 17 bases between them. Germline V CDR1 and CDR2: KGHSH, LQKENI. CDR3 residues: CASSPPKKGGLHNSPLHF. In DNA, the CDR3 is TGTGCCAGCTCACCACCGAAGAAGGGAGGTCTACATAATTCACCCCTCCACTTT. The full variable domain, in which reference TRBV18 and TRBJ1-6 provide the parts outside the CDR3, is NAGVMQNPRHLVRRRGQEARLRCSPMKGHSHVYWYRQLPEEGLKFMVYLQKENIIDESGMPKERFSAEFPKEGPSILRIQQVVRGDSAAYFCASSPPKKGGLHNSPLHFGNGTRLTVT.

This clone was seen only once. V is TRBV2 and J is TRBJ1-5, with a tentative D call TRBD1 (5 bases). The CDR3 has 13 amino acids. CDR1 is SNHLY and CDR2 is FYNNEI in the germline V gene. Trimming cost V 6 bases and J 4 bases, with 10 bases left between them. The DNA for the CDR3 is TGTGCCAGCAGAGGGGCGCGGAATCAGCCCCAGCATTTT. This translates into CASRGARNQPQHF.

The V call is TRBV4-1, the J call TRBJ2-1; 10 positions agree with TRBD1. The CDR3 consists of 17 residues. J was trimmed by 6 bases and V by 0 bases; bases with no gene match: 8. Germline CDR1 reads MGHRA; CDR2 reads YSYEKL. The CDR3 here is CASSQDEGTGVINEQFF. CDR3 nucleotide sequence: TGCGCCAGCAGCCAAGATGAGGGGACAGGGGTCATCAATGAGCAGTTCTTC.

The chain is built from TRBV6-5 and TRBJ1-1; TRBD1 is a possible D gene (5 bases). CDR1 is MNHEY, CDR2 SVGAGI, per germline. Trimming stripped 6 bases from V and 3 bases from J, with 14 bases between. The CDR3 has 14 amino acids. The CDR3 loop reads CASSPTARDTEAFF. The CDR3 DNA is TGTGCCAGCAGCCCGACAGCAAGGGACACTGAAGCTTTCTTT.

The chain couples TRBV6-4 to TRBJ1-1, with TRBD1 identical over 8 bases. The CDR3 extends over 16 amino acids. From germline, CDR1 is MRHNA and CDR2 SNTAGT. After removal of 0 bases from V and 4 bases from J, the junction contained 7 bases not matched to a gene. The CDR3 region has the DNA TGTGCCAGCAGTGACTCTTTCAACAGGGGGGGCACTGAAGCTTTCTTT. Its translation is CASSDSFNRGGTEAFF.

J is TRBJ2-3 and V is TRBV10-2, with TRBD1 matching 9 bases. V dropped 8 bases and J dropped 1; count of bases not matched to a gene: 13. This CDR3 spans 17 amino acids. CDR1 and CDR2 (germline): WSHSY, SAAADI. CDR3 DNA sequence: TGCGCCAGCTTCGGGACAGGGTTGGGGATGCGCACAGATACGCAGTATTTT. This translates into CASFGTGLGMRTDTQYF.

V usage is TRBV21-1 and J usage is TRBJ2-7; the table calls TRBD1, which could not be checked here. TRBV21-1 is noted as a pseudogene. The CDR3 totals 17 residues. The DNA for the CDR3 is TGTGCCAGCAGCAAAGCCTTTCGGGACAGGGGCTCCTACGAGCAGTACGTC. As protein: CASSKAFRDRGSYEQYV.

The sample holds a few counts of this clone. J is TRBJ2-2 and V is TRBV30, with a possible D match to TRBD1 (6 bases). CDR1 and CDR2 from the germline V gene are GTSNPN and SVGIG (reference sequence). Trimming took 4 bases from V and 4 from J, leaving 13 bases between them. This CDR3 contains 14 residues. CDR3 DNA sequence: TGTGCCTGGACCCGGGACACCTCCACCGGGGAGCTGTTTTTT. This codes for CAWTRDTSTGELFF.

The CDR3 DNA is TGCAGCTCCCACGTTTTCGGGAACACTGAAGCTTTCTTT. Its translation: CSSHVFGNTEAFF. This chain connects TRBV29-1 to TRBJ1-1; D ambiguous. The V gene lost 8 bases and the J gene lost 1 base, with 14 bases spanning the gap. Germline V lookup: CDR1 SQVTM, CDR2 ANQGSEA. The CDR3 loop spans 13 amino acids.

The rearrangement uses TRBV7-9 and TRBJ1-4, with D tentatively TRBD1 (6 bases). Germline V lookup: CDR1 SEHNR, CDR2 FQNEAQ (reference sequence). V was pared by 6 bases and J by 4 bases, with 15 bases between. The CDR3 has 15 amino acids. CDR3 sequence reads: CASSSSQGINEKLFF. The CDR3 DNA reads TGTGCCAGCAGTTCGTCACAGGGAATTAATGAAAAACTGTTTTTT.

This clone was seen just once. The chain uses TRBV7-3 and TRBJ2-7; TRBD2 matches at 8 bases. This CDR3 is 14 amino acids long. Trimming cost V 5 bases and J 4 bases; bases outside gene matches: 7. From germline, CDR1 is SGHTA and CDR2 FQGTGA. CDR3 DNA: TGTGCCAGCAGCCCGGGGGGGGCAAGGTACGAGCAGTACTTC. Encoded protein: CASSPGGARYEQYF.